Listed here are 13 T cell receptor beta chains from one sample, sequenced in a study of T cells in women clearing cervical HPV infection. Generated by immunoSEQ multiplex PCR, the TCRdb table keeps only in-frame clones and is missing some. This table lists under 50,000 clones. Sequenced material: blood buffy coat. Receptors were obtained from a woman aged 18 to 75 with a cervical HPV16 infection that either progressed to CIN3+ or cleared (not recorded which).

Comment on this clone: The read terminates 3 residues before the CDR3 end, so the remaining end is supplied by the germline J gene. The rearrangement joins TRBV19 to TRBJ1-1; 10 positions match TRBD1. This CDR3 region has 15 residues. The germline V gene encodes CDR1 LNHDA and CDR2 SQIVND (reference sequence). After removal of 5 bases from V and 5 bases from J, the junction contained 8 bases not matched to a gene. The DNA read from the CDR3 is TGTGCCAGTAGTGCCCGGGACAGGGGAGTTACTGAA. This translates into CASSARDRGVTE. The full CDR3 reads CASSARDRGVTEAFF.

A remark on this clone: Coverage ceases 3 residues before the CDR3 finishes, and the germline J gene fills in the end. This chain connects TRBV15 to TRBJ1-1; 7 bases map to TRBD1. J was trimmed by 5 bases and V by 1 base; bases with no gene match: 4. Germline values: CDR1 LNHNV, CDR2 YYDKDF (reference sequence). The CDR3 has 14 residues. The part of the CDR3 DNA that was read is TGTGCCACCAGCAGAGGACAGGGACGGACTGAA. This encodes CATSRGQGRTE. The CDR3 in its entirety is CATSRGQGRTEAFF.

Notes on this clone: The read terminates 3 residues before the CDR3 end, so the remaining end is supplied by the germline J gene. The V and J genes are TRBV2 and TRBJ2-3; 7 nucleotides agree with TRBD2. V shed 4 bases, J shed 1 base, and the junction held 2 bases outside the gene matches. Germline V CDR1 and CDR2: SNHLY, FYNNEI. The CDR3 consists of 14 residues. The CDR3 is CASSGLAGTDTQYF. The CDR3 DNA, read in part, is TGTGCCAGCAGTGGGCTAGCGGGCACAGATACG.

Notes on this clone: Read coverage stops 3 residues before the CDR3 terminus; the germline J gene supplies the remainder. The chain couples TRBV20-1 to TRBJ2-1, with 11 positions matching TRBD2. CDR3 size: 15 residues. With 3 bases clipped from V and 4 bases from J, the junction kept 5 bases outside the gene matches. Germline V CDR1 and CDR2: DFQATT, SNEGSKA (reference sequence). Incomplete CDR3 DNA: TGCAGTGCTAGTGTAGCGGGGGGGCGGTACAATGAG. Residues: CSASVAGGRYNE. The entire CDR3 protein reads CSASVAGGRYNEQFF.

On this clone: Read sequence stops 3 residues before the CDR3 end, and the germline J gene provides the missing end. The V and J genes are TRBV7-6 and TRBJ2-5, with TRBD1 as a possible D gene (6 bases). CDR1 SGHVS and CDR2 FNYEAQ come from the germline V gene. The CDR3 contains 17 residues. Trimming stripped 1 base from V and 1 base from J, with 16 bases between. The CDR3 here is CASSLVTGHTFQETQYF. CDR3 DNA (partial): TGTGCCAGCAGCTTAGTTACAGGGCATACATTCCAAGAGACC.

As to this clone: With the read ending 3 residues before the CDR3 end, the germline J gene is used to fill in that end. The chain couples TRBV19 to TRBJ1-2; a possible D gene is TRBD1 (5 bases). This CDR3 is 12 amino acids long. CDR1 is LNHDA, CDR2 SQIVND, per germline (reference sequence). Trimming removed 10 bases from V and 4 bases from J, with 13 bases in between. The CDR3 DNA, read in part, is TGTGCCACCCTAGGGGTGAGCTATGGC. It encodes CATLGVSYG. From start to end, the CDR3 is CATLGVSYGYTF. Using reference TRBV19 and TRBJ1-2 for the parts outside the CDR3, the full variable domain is DGGITQSPKYLFRKEGQNVTLSCEQNLNHDAMYWYRQDPGQGLRLIYYSQIVNDFQKGDIAEGYSVSREKKESFPLTVTSAQKNPTAFYLCATLGVSYGYTFGSGTRLTVV.

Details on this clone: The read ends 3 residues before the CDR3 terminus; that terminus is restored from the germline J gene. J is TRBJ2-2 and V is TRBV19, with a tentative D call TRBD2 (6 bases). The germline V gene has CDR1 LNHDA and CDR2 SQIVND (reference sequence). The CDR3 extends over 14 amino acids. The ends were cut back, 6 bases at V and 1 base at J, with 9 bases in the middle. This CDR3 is CASRGLLNTGELFF. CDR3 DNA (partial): TGTGCCAGTAGGGGACTTCTGAACACCGGGGAG.

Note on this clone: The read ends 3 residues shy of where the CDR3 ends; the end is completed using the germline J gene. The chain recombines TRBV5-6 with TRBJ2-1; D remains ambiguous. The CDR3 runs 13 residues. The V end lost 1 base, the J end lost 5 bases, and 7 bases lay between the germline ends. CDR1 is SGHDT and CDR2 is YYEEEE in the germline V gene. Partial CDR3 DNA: TGTGCCAGCAGCTTGTTATCGGACAATGAG. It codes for CASSLLSDNE. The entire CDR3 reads CASSLLSDNEQFF.

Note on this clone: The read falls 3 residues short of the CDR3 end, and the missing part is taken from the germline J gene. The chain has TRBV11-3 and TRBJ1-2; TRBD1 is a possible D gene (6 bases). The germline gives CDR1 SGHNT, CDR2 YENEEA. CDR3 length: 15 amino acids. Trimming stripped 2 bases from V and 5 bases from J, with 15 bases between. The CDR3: CASSLRVDRTYGYTF. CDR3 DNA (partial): TGTGCCAGCAGCTTAAGAGTGGACAGAACATATGGC.

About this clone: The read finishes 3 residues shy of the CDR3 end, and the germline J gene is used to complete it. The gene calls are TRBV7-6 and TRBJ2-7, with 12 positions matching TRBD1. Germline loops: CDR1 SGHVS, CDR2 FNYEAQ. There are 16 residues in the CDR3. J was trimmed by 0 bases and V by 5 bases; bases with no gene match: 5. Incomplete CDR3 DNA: TGTGCCAGCAGCATAGGGACAGGGGGCCTCTCCTACGAG. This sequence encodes CASSIGTGGLSYE. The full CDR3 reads CASSIGTGGLSYEQYF.

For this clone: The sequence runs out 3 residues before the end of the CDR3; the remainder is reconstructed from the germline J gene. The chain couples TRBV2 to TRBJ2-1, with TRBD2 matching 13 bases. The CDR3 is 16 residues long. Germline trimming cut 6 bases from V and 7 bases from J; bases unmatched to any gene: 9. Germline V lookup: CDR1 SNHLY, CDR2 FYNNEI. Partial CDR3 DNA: TGTGCCAGCAGACCCACTAGCGGGGGGGCCTTTAATGAG. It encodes CASRPTSGGAFNE. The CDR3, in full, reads CASRPTSGGAFNEQFF.

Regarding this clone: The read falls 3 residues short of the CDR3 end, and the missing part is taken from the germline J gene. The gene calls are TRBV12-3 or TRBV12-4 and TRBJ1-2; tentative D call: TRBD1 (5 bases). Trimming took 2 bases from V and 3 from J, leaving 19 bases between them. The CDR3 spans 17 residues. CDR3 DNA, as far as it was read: TGTGCCAGCAGTTTATTCCGGGATCGGGGGTCACACTATGGC. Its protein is CASSLFRDRGSHYG. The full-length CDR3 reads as CASSLFRDRGSHYGYTF.

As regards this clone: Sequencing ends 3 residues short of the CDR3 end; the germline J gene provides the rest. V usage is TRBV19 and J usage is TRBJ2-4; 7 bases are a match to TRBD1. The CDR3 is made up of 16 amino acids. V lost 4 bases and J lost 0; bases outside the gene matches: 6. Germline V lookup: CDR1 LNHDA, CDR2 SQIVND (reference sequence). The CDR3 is CASSKPDRLAKNIQYF. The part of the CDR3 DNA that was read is TGTGCCAGTAGTAAACCGGACAGGTTAGCCAAAAACATT.